Here is one T cell receptor (beta chain) with its context. This entry is derived from a study of blood T cell repertoires in COVID-19. Study-wide background: Acute-phase and convalescent COVID-19 samples originated in the United States, Italy and Spain. PBMCs, B-cell-depleted T cells, or T cells provided the cDNA or gDNA that made up the material.

In the source study's methods: Amplified reference gene primers provided the basis for estimating nucleated cell counts. Method: immunoSEQ multiplex PCR; TCRdb's copy keeps in-frame clones and lacks some. That table gives V, J and clone size, and the DNA gave D and trimming. Of 110,000 to 150,000 clones in the sample, about four fifths were seen once. Germline CDR1 reads SNHLY; CDR2 reads FYNNEI. This CDR3 is 15 amino acids long. Trimming removed 9 bases from V and 2 bases from J; junction bases left unmatched: 9. The sample consisted of peripheral blood. The V gene is TRBV2, the J gene TRBJ1-5, with 8 bases matching TRBD1. The sequence was obtained from a man between 65 and 79 years old who had recovered from COVID-19. The CDR3 reads CASGTGGGGNQPQHF. The CDR3 DNA follows: TGTGCCAGTGGGACAGGCGGGGGGGGCAATCAGCCCCAGCATTTT.